One and the same sample provided the 26 T cell receptor beta chains below, sequenced in a study of molecular identifiers for immune sequencing clone quantification. TCRdb reprocessed the PCR reads via MiXCR and lists one record per CDR3 protein. The table has tens of thousands of distinct CDR3 sequences, 35% to 40% seen once; the top ten hold 3% to 4%. Sequencing was done on a sample of naive CD8+ T cells from blood, with Jurkat cell RNA spiked in. Subset specified: FACS-sorted CD8+CD4-CCR7+CD45RA+ naive T cells. Source of these receptors: a human donor in good health. Some libraries in this study had Jurkat cell RNA spiked in.

With respect to this clonotype: At one end, the junction sequence differs from germline, possibly due to a read error. The chain couples TRBV29-1 to TRBJ1-4; D unclear. Germline V gives CDR1 SQVTM, CDR2 ANQGSEA. The CDR3 consists of 13 residues. The CDR3 region has the DNA TGCAGCGTCCCGTGGGGTGCCGGTGAAAAACAGTTTTTT. It specifies CSVPWGAGEKQFF.

Turning to this clonotype: This may be a read error: a much more frequent sequence differs by one nucleotide. The chain has TRBV6-2 or TRBV6-3 and TRBJ2-3, with 7 bases that match TRBD2. The germline gives CDR1 MNHEY, CDR2 SVGEGT. The V gene end was trimmed by 7 bases and the J gene end by 4 bases; junction bases not matched to a gene: 8. The CDR3 has 14 amino acids. In DNA form, the CDR3 reads TGTGCCAGCACAGACCGGCGGGAGTCAGATACGCAGTATTTT. Translation gives CASTDRRESDTQYF.

Only one count was recorded for this clonotype. The CDR3 reads CASSIGTPPQHF. CDR3 nucleotides: TGTGCCAGTAGTATAGGAACGCCGCCCCAGCATTTT. This rearrangement joins TRBV19 to TRBJ1-5, with D hard to call. This CDR3 contains 12 residues. With 1 base removed from V and 9 bases from J, the gap between germline ends came to 7 bases. Per germline, CDR1 LNHDA and CDR2 SQIVND (reference sequence).

This clonotype was seen only a few times. The genes are TRBV4-3 and TRBJ2-7; no reliable D call. This CDR3 region has 16 residues. Per the germline V gene, CDR1 is LGHNA and CDR2 is YSLEER. The ends were cut back, 0 bases at V and 0 bases at J, with 12 bases in the middle. For the CDR3, the DNA is TGCGCCAGCAGCCAAGATGTAGGCAGGAGCTCCTACGAGCAGTACTTC. It yields the protein CASSQDVGRSSYEQYF.

Comment on this clonotype: No conserved phenylalanine or tryptophan is present at the end of the CDR3, so a read error is the likely explanation. V usage is TRBV5-8 and J usage is TRBJ1-5; D possibly corresponds to TRBD1 (6 bases). Germline-derived CDR1 and CDR2 are SGHTS and YDEGEE. V was cut by 8 bases and J by 4 bases, with 31 bases left in between. This CDR3 comprises 19 residues. The CDR3 DNA follows: TGTGCCAGAAGTTACTACAGGGAAGTCTCTTTCCATCGGAATCAGCCCCAGCATCTT. It encodes CARSYYREVSFHRNQPQHL.

About this clonotype: This sequence may be a read error, since a much larger clone differs from it by one base. The chain uses TRBV9 and TRBJ2-3, with D possibly matching TRBD2 (6 bases). The CDR3 is made up of 13 amino acids. CDR1 SGDLS and CDR2 YYNGEE come from the germline V gene. Here the CDR3 reads CASKGGSADTQNF. The CDR3 DNA reads as TGTGCCAGCAAAGGAGGGTCGGCAGATACGCAGAATTTT. Combining the CDR3 with reference TRBV9 and TRBJ2-3 gives the whole variable domain DSGVTQTPKHLITATGQRVTLRCSPRSGDLSVYWYQQSLDQGLQFLIQYYNGEERAKGNILERFSAQQFPDLHSELNLSSLELGDSALYFCASKGGSADTQNFGPGTRLTVL.

This clonotype was recorded at least ten times. This sequence joins TRBV12-3 or TRBV12-4 and TRBJ2-3; 9 bases align to TRBD1. V lost 5 bases, J lost 0 bases, and 9 bases stayed unmatched. The CDR3 extends over 17 amino acids. The DNA of the CDR3 is TGTGCCAGCAGTGGTGCCGGGACAGGGTTAAGCACAGATACGCAGTATTTT. As protein: CASSGAGTGLSTDTQYF.

As regards this clonotype: Germline and junction disagree at one end, which may indicate a read error. V is TRBV4-2 and J is TRBJ2-6, with D perhaps matching TRBD1 (6 bases). CDR1 LGHNA and CDR2 YNFKEQ come from the germline V gene. The CDR3 totals 16 residues. CDR3 sequence: CASSQDITSGANVQTF. CDR3 in DNA: TGTGCCAGCAGCCAAGATATAACCTCAGGGGCCAACGTCCAGACTTTC.

The V and J genes are TRBV19 and TRBJ2-3, with 8 bases that match TRBD1. Germline CDR1 LNHDA, CDR2 SQIVND (reference sequence). J gave up 6 bases and V 1 base, and 3 bases lay outside the gene matches. CDR3 length equals 14 residues. The CDR3 is CASSIGQGADTQYF. The CDR3 DNA reads TGTGCCAGTAGTATAGGTCAGGGGGCTGATACGCAGTATTTT.

About this clonotype: One junction end does not reproduce the germline sequence, and a read error may be involved. The V gene is TRBV3-1, the J gene TRBJ2-2; 12 bases are shared with TRBD2. The CDR3 spans 19 residues. Germline V gene sequence: CDR1 LGHDT, CDR2 YNNKEL (reference sequence). The CDR3 reads CASSQVRLAGAANTGEPFF. The CDR3 DNA reads as TGTGCCAGCAGCCAAGTTCGACTAGCGGGAGCCGCGAACACCGGGGAGCCGTTTTTT. Full variable domain (rest looked up from reference TRBV3-1 and TRBJ2-2): DTAVSQTPKYLVTQMGNDKSIKCEQNLGHDTMYWYKQDSKKFLKIMFSYNNKELIINETVPNRFSPKSPDKAHLNLHINSLELGDSAVYFCASSQVRLAGAANTGEPFFGEGSRLTVL.

The V gene is TRBV11-2, the J gene TRBJ1-4; a weak D match, TRBD1 (6 bases). The germline gives CDR1 SGHAT, CDR2 FQNNGV. This CDR3 spans 13 amino acids. Trimming took off 8 bases at V and 7 bases at J, with 14 bases between the two ends. The CDR3 loop is CASSPTGVEKLFF. The CDR3 DNA follows: TGTGCCAGCTCCCCGACAGGAGTTGAAAAACTGTTTTTT.

This clonotype has at least ten counts. The chain has TRBV7-2 and TRBJ2-1; either TRBD1 or TRBD2 may fit D (5 bases each). The CDR3 is 14 residues long. V shed 0 bases and J shed 10 bases, with 13 bases lying between them. CDR1 SGHTA and CDR2 FQGNSA come from the germline V gene. The CDR3 protein is CASSLAGAPGEQFF. The CDR3 DNA sequence: TGTGCCAGCAGCTTAGCGGGAGCCCCAGGGGAGCAGTTCTTC.

The chain has TRBV5-6 and TRBJ2-5, with a possible D match to TRBD2 (5 bases). CDR1 SGHDT and CDR2 YYEEEE come from the germline V gene. Trimming took 2 bases from V and 0 from J, leaving 8 bases between them. The CDR3 totals 14 residues. The CDR3 bases are TGTGCCAGCAGCTTCGGGGAGTACCAAGAGACCCAGTACTTC. This codes for CASSFGEYQETQYF.

The CDR3 nucleotides are TGTGCCAGCACCTCAAGCGGGAGCCTCAAAAACATTCAGTACTTC. Protein: CASTSSGSLKNIQYF. The chain couples TRBV28 to TRBJ2-4; 8 nucleotides align to TRBD2. J was trimmed by 3 bases and V by 7 bases; bases with no gene match: 8. CDR1 and CDR2 (germline): MDHEN, SYDVKM. CDR3 size: 15 residues.

This clonotype was observed many times. The rearrangement joins TRBV27 to TRBJ2-7; tentative D call: TRBD1 (6 bases). This CDR3 is built from 13 residues. V dropped 6 bases and J dropped 2 bases, with 11 bases sitting between them. The germline V gene has CDR1 MNHEY and CDR2 SMNVEV (reference sequence). CDR3 region: CASSPGHPYEQYF. CDR3 nucleotides: TGTGCCAGCAGCCCGGGACACCCCTACGAGCAGTACTTC.

This chain joins TRBV6-5 and TRBJ1-4; no definite D call. The germline CDR1 and CDR2 sequences are MNHEY and SVGAGI. The germline V and J ends were trimmed by 5 bases and 0 bases, with 10 bases remaining between them. This CDR3 has 15 residues. The CDR3 DNA follows: TGTGCCAGCAGTCAGTGGAGAGCAACTAATGAAAAACTGTTTTTT. Its protein product is CASSQWRATNEKLFF.

This clonotype was detected only a few times. J is TRBJ2-1 and V is TRBV7-2; 14 bases match TRBD2. Trimming removed 5 bases from V and 5 bases from J; junction bases left unmatched: 14. The germline gives CDR1 SGHTA, CDR2 FQGNSA. CDR3 length equals 19 residues. CDR3 amino acids: CASSLTGTSGRWRHNEQFF. The CDR3 region has the DNA TGTGCCAGCAGCCTAACCGGGACTAGCGGGAGATGGCGCCACAATGAGCAGTTCTTC.

With regard to this clonotype: A single base separates this from a much larger clone, so it may be a read error. This chain joins TRBV29-1 and TRBJ2-2; D might be TRBD2 (5 bases). Trimming shortened V by 0 bases and J by 6 bases, and 8 bases separated the two germline ends. In germline, CDR1 is SQVTM, CDR2 ANQGSEA. This CDR3 has 13 amino acids. The CDR3 protein is CSVEDRTSGELFF. The CDR3 DNA is TGCAGCGTTGAAGACAGGACTTCCGGGGAGCTGTTTTTT.

This clonotype appeared a few times. The rearrangement uses TRBV5-8 and TRBJ2-5; the D call may be TRBD1 or TRBD2 (6 bases each). The CDR3 is 15 residues long. Between the trimmed V and J ends, which lost 0 bases and 4 bases, there was a span of 13 bases. Germline assignment: CDR1 SGHTS and CDR2 YDEGEE. The CDR3 is CASSLGQEGRETQYF. DNA of the CDR3: TGTGCCAGCAGCTTGGGACAGGAGGGACGAGAGACCCAGTACTTC.

This clonotype was counted a few times. The chain joins TRBV12-3 or TRBV12-4 to TRBJ2-2; D uncertain. Trimming cost V 5 bases and J 9 bases, with 10 bases left between them. This CDR3 has 12 amino acids. The CDR3 reads CASSLGMRELFF. In nucleotides, the CDR3 is TGTGCCAGCAGTCTAGGGATGAGGGAGCTGTTTTTT.

Details on this clonotype: Given a much more abundant clone one base away, this may be a read error. V usage is TRBV7-6 and J usage is TRBJ2-3, with D unclear. The CDR3 consists of 13 residues. The germline CDR1 and CDR2 sequences are SGHVS and FNYEAQ. The CDR3 spells CAGSLLTSDTQYF. DNA of the CDR3: TGTGCCGGCAGCTTATTGACGTCAGATACGCAGTATTTT.

The table lists this clonotype with a few counts. The J gene is TRBJ2-3, the V gene TRBV3-1, with unresolved D. The germline V and J ends were trimmed by 3 bases and 6 bases, with 4 bases remaining between them. CDR3 length: 11 residues. CDR1 and CDR2 from the germline V gene are LGHDT and YNNKEL (reference sequence). Here the CDR3 DNA reads TGTGCCAGCAGCCAGAGGGATACGCAGTATTTT. Protein sequence: CASSQRDTQYF.

About this clonotype: This may be a read error: a much more frequent sequence differs by one nucleotide. The rearrangement joins TRBV12-3 or TRBV12-4 to TRBJ2-7, with 12 bases lining up with TRBD2. This CDR3 comprises 17 residues. CDR3 bases: TGTGCCAGCAGTTTATCCCGGCTAGCGGGAGGGCCCGACGAGCTGTACTTC. Translating gives CASSLSRLAGGPDELYF.

This clonotype occurred a few times. The chain carries TRBV20-1 and TRBJ2-5, with 7 bases aligning to TRBD2. Trimming at V came to 3 bases and at J to 0 bases, leaving 1 base not matched to a gene. Germline CDR1 and CDR2: DFQATT and SNEGSKA (reference sequence). The length of the CDR3 is 13 residues. Here the CDR3 DNA reads TGCAGTGCTAGGGGGGGGTACCAAGAGACCCAGTACTTC. Translation gives CSARGGYQETQYF.

Points on this clonotype: Being one base from a much bigger clone, this may be a read error. The chain is built from TRBV4-1 and TRBJ1-6, with a possible D match to TRBD1 (5 bases). CDR1 and CDR2 (germline): MGHRA, YSYEKL. The CDR3 runs 15 residues. The CDR3 DNA reads as TGCGCCAGCAGCCAAGAGCCAGGGAGGCATTCACCCCTCCCCTTT. This encodes CASSQEPGRHSPLPF.

In its sample, this clonotype is medium-sized. The V and J genes are TRBV7-2 and TRBJ2-3; 9 nucleotides agree with TRBD2. Germline CDR1 is SGHTA and CDR2 is FQGNSA. The V and J ends lost 5 bases and 5 bases, in that order; junction bases with no gene match: 8. The CDR3 covers 15 residues. CDR3 sequence reads: CASSPSGTVGDTQYF. CDR3 DNA sequence: TGTGCCAGCAGCCCTAGCGGGACAGTAGGAGATACGCAGTATTTT. The full variable domain, rest sourced from reference TRBV7-2 and TRBJ2-3, is GAGVSQSPSNKVTEKGKDVELRCDPISGHTALYWYRQSLGQGLEFLIYFQGNSAPDKSGLPSDRFSAERTGGSVSTLTIQRTQQEDSAVYLCASSPSGTVGDTQYFGPGTRLTVL.